The next 24 T cell receptor beta chains were all read from a single sample in a study of metastatic and nonmetastatic thyroid tumors. Thyroid surgery had not been preceded by any treatment in any patient. TCRdb reanalyzed the PCR reads via MiXCR. This table holds about 13,000 clones, around 25% found once. What was sequenced was blood. These receptors were obtained from a male donor with papillary thyroid cancer or a benign thyroid nodule (not recorded which). Some clones in this sample may be carry-over from other donors' samples.

This chain connects TRBV11-2 to TRBJ2-1; TRBD2 matches at 7 bases. This CDR3 has 18 amino acids. Trimming at V came to 1 base and at J to 0 bases, leaving 9 bases not matched to a gene. Germline lookup yields CDR1 SGHAT and CDR2 FQNNGV. The CDR3 nucleotides read TGTGCCAGCAGCTTAGTTCTAGCGGACCCGAGCTCCTACAATGAGCAGTTCTTC. This sequence encodes CASSLVLADPSSYNEQFF.

This clone was observed many times. The chain carries TRBV6-1 and TRBJ1-5; TRBD1 matches at 8 bases. Looked up from germline, CDR1 is MNHNS and CDR2 is SASEGT. V trimming: 6 bases; J trimming: 1 base; junction bases outside the gene matches: 5. This CDR3 is 15 amino acids long. CDR3 protein: CASRIDRGSNQPQHF. The CDR3 DNA sequence: TGTGCCAGCAGGATTGACAGGGGAAGCAATCAGCCCCAGCATTTT.

V and J are TRBV12-3 or TRBV12-4 and TRBJ2-7; D gene ambiguous. V lost 6 bases and J lost 7, with 19 bases in between. The CDR3 consists of 14 residues. CDR3 protein: CASSPLPGQAEQYF. The CDR3 nucleotides are TGTGCCAGCAGCCCACTCCCTGGCCAGGCGGAGCAGTACTTC.

The chain has TRBV11-2 and TRBJ2-1, with 9 bases lining up with TRBD2. Germline V gene data show CDR1 as SGHAT and CDR2 as FQNNGV. This CDR3 has 18 residues. The V segment lost 4 bases and the J segment 2 bases; nucleotides outside the gene matches: 12. This CDR3 is CASSSLRLAGTAYNEQFF. Written as DNA, the CDR3 is TGTGCCAGCAGCTCTCTAAGGCTAGCGGGGACCGCCTACAATGAGCAGTTCTTC.

This clone was picked up a small number of times. DNA of the CDR3: TGCAGCGTTATTGAGGGGGCGCGGGATCAGCCCCAGCATTTT. As protein: CSVIEGARDQPQHF. The V and J genes are TRBV29-1 and TRBJ1-5; 7 nucleotides line up with TRBD1. J lost 5 bases, V lost 5 bases, and 9 bases had no gene match. The germline CDR1 and CDR2 sequences are SQVTM and ANQGSEA. There are 14 residues in the CDR3.

A few counts support this clone. V and J are TRBV4-1 and TRBJ2-7; 9 bases match TRBD1. There are 16 residues in the CDR3. The V gene end was trimmed by 1 base and the J gene end by 3 bases; junction bases not matched to a gene: 7. Germline CDR1 reads MGHRA; CDR2 reads YSYEKL. The CDR3 DNA follows: TGCGCCAGCAGCCAAGGGTCTGGACAGGGGTTCTACGAGCAGTACTTC. Its protein product is CASSQGSGQGFYEQYF.

This clone appeared a few times. V and J are TRBV19 and TRBJ2-1; 13 bases are shared with TRBD2. Germline lookup yields CDR1 LNHDA and CDR2 SQIVND (reference sequence). Trimming at V came to 1 base and at J to 6 bases, leaving 0 bases not matched to a gene. This CDR3 has 15 amino acids. The CDR3 DNA reads as TGTGCCAGTAGTATAGGGACTAGCGGGAGCAATGAGCAGTTCTTC. Encoded protein: CASSIGTSGSNEQFF. Combining the CDR3 with reference TRBV19 and TRBJ2-1 gives the whole variable domain DGGITQSPKYLFRKEGQNVTLSCEQNLNHDAMYWYRQDPGQGLRLIYYSQIVNDFQKGDIAEGYSVSREKKESFPLTVTSAQKNPTAFYLCASSIGTSGSNEQFFGPGTRLTVL.

The sample holds many counts of this clone. The V call is TRBV5-4, the J call TRBJ1-6; 7 nucleotides agree with TRBD1. The germline CDR1 and CDR2 sequences are SGHNT and YYREEE (reference sequence). The V segment lost 3 bases and the J segment 9 bases; nucleotides outside the gene matches: 9. The CDR3 totals 15 residues. Written as DNA, the CDR3 is TGTGCCAGCAGCTCCAGGGGGGATGTGAGTTCACCCCTCCACTTT. This translates into CASSSRGDVSSPLHF.

V is TRBV28 and J is TRBJ1-5; D uncertain. Trimming took off 10 bases at V and 2 bases at J, with 12 bases between the two ends. The germline CDR1 and CDR2 sequences are MDHEN and SYDVKM. The CDR3 loop spans 13 amino acids. The CDR3 sequence is CATLWGGNQPQHF. The CDR3 coding sequence is TGTGCCACCCTCTGGGGTGGCAATCAGCCCCAGCATTTT.

Details on this clone: An end of the junction differs from the germline gene, which may be a read error. This chain uses TRBV12-3 or TRBV12-4 with TRBJ1-2; D remains ambiguous. This CDR3 has 12 amino acids. The CDR3 region is CAICEGTYCYTF. The CDR3 DNA reads as TGTGCCATCTGTGAAGGCACCTATTGCTACACCTTC.

This clone showed up many times. The chain is built from TRBV3-1 and TRBJ1-5; D is ambiguous. CDR3 length: 14 residues. Trimming left V 2 bases short and J 4 bases short, with 9 bases between. Germline V lookup: CDR1 LGHDT, CDR2 YNNKEL (reference sequence). Written as DNA, the CDR3 is TGTGCCAGCAGCCAATTCGGCGATAATCAGCCCCAGCATTTT. It codes for CASSQFGDNQPQHF.

The V gene is TRBV6-2 or TRBV6-3, the J gene TRBJ2-7; 8 nucleotides line up with TRBD2. J was trimmed by 3 bases and V by 5 bases; bases with no gene match: 9. The CDR3 is made up of 15 amino acids. Germline V gene lookup returns CDR1 MNHEY and CDR2 SVGEGT. CDR3 nucleotide sequence: TGTGCCAGCAGTCGAACCGGGACTAGGGTCTACGAGCAGTACTTC. This translates into CASSRTGTRVYEQYF.

This clone was seen more than once but under ten times. The chain joins TRBV27 to TRBJ1-2; 7 nucleotides agree with TRBD1. With V trimmed by 6 bases and J by 4 bases, 14 bases remained unmatched. The CDR3 totals 16 residues. From germline, CDR1 is MNHEY and CDR2 SMNVEV (reference sequence). CDR3 sequence reads: CASSHSGGRRVYGYTF. The CDR3 bases are TGTGCCAGCAGCCACTCAGGGGGGCGGAGGGTCTATGGCTACACCTTC.

This clone showed up just a few times. This CDR3 is also generated by other DNA sequences in the sample. The chain links TRBV19 to TRBJ2-5, with TRBD2 matching over 7 bases. The CDR3 covers 12 residues. V shed 9 bases and J 6 bases; nucleotides not matched to a gene: 7. Germline CDR1 is LNHDA and CDR2 is SQIVND (reference sequence). As DNA, the CDR3 is TGTGCCAGACCAGCGCGGGGGAAGACCCAGTACTTC. As protein: CARPARGKTQYF.

The sample holds a few counts of this clone. A junction boundary mismatches the germline segment, possibly from a read error. This chain links TRBV10-2 with TRBJ2-1; perhaps TRBD2 as D (5 bases). This CDR3 is 14 amino acids long. Looked up from germline, CDR1 is WSHSY and CDR2 is SAAADI. Here the CDR3 reads CASREEAVYNEQFF. CDR3 coding DNA: TGCGCCAGCCGTGAGGAGGCCGTCTACAATGAGCAGTTCTTC.

This clone appeared a few times. The rearrangement links TRBV27 to TRBJ2-1, with TRBD2 identical over 9 bases. The V segment lost 5 bases and the J segment 5 bases; nucleotides outside the gene matches: 4. The CDR3 spans 14 residues. Germline-derived CDR1 and CDR2 are MNHEY and SMNVEV (reference sequence). The CDR3 DNA is TGTGCCAGCAGTATGGGACTAGCCCACAATGAGCAGTTCTTC. Protein: CASSMGLAHNEQFF.

There are many counts of this clone. V usage is TRBV11-1 and J usage is TRBJ1-2; D is uncertain. This CDR3 comprises 16 residues. The V end was cut by 2 bases, the J end by 4 bases, with 17 bases between. Germline CDR1 and CDR2: SGHAT and FQDESV (reference sequence). The CDR3 DNA sequence: TGTGCCAGCAGCTTATCGGCCTCCAAAGACCCCTATGGCTACACCTTC. As protein: CASSLSASKDPYGYTF.

The chain links TRBV20-1 to TRBJ2-7; 8 bases map to TRBD2. J was trimmed by 6 bases and V by 4 bases; bases with no gene match: 11. The CDR3 covers 14 residues. From germline, CDR1 is DFQATT and CDR2 SNEGSKA (reference sequence). The chain's CDR3 is CSAKSGSSSGEQYF. The CDR3 DNA follows: TGCAGTGCTAAAAGCGGGAGCAGCTCGGGCGAGCAGTACTTC.

Turning to this clone: Possible read error: a much larger clone is one base away. The chain has TRBV29-1 and TRBJ2-7, with 7 bases that match TRBD1. The V segment lost 4 bases and the J segment 3 bases; nucleotides outside the gene matches: 9. Germline values: CDR1 SQVTM, CDR2 ANQGSEA. The CDR3 is made up of 14 amino acids. CDR3 sequence (DNA): TGCAGCGTTGCGGGCGTCGGGACAGTCTACGAGCAGTACTTC. It specifies CSVAGVGTVYEQYF.

This clone is labeled as medium-sized (0.01 to 0.1%). The chain carries TRBV2 and TRBJ2-1; 8 nucleotides agree with TRBD1. Germline values: CDR1 SNHLY, CDR2 FYNNEI. CDR3 length: 15 residues. Trimming at V came to 6 bases and at J to 3 bases, leaving 7 bases not matched to a gene. CDR3 region: CASRADRGGYNEQFF. CDR3 bases: TGTGCCAGCAGAGCCGACAGGGGTGGCTACAATGAGCAGTTCTTC.

This chain uses TRBV12-3 or TRBV12-4 with TRBJ2-7; the D call may be TRBD1 or TRBD2 (5 bases each). The CDR3 loop spans 14 amino acids. Trimming pared 10 bases from V and 3 bases from J, leaving 19 bases between. CDR3 residues: CATSPGQSYYEQYF. The CDR3 DNA is TGTGCCACCAGCCCGGGGCAGTCCTACTACGAGCAGTACTTC.

Remarks on this clone: One end of the junction varies from germline; a read error may be responsible. This rearrangement joins TRBV18 to TRBJ2-3; D gene uncertain. Looked up from germline, CDR1 is KGHSH and CDR2 is LQKENI. The CDR3 length is 16 residues. The CDR3 bases are TGTACCAGCTCGATCCCTCTGACTTCTGGCACAGATACGCAGTATTTT. The encoded protein is CTSSIPLTSGTDTQYF. Variable domain in full (rest from reference TRBV18 and TRBJ2-3): NAGVMQNPRHLVRRRGQEARLRCSPMKGHSHVYWYRQLPEEGLKFMVYLQKENIIDESGMPKERFSAEFPKEGPSILRIQQVVRGDSAAYFCTSSIPLTSGTDTQYFGPGTRLTVL.

This clone was observed many times. The V gene is TRBV6-1, the J gene TRBJ2-7, with D perhaps matching TRBD1 (5 bases). This CDR3 is 13 amino acids long. Germline V gene sequence: CDR1 MNHNS, CDR2 SASEGT. Trimming removed 5 bases from V and 2 bases from J, with 10 bases in between. CDR3 residues: CASSPQATYEQYF. The CDR3 region has the DNA TGTGCCAGCAGTCCACAGGCCACCTACGAGCAGTACTTC.

This clone is medium-sized. This sequence joins TRBV20-1 and TRBJ2-7; 8 nucleotides agree with TRBD2. The germline CDR1 and CDR2 sequences are DFQATT and SNEGSKA (reference sequence). The CDR3 sequence is 14 residues long. The junction had 9 bases not matched to a gene; V was cut back by 6 bases and J by 2 bases. The CDR3 sequence: CSATTSGWAYEQYF. The CDR3 region has the DNA TGCAGTGCCACAACTAGCGGATGGGCCTACGAGCAGTACTTC.